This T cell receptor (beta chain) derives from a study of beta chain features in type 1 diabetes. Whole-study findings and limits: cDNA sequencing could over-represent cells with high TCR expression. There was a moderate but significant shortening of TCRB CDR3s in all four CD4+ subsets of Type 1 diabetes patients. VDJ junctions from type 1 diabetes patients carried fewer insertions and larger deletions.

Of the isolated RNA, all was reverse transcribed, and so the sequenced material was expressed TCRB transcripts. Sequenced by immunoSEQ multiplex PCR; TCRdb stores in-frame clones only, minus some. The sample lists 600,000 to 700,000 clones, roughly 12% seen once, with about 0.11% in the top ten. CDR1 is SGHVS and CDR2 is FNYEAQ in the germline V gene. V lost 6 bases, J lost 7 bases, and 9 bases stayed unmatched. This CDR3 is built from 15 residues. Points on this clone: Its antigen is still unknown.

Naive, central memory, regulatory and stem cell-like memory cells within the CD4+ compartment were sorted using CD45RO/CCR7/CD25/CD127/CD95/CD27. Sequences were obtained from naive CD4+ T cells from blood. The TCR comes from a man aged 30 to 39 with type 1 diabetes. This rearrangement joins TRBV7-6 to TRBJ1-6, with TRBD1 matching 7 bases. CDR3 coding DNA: TGTGCCAGCAGACAAAGACAGGGAATCAATTCACCCCTCCACTTT. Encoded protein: CASRQRQGINSPLHF.